The 9 T cell receptor beta chains reported below all come from one sample, sequenced in a study of cytomegalovirus exposure and HLA in healthy donors (dated by TCRdb to 2017 to 2019). The protocol used for the library was the immunoSEQ multiplex PCR assay. The multiplex PCR relied on a mix of 60 forward primers for TCR Vbeta segments and 13 reverse primers for TCR Jbeta segments. This is the immuneACCESS table as TCRdb keeps it, with only in-frame sequences that have V and J called. A part of the clones is gone; compared with another copy, unresolved V genes explain less than half, and the rest is unexplained. Within this sample are around 67,000 clones, with about 74% of them counted one time only. About 24% of the sample is held by the ten biggest clonotypes. The sample taken for sequencing was PBMCs. Source of these receptors: a woman aged 25 to 39 in good health and CMV-seropositive.

V usage is TRBV4-2 and J usage is TRBJ2-5; 7 nucleotides match TRBD2. Trimming at V came to 0 bases and at J to 4 bases, leaving 5 bases not matched to a gene. The CDR3 is 15 residues long. In germline, CDR1 is LGHNA, CDR2 YNFKEQ. In DNA form, the CDR3 reads TGTGCCAGCAGCCAAGATCTGGGGAGGGGAGAGACCCAGTACTTC. Encoded protein: CASSQDLGRGETQYF.

There are a few counts of this clone. The chain employs TRBV14 and TRBJ2-1; unclear D gene. With 1 base removed from V and 4 bases from J, the gap between germline ends came to 5 bases. From germline, CDR1 is SGHDN and CDR2 FVKESK. This CDR3 has 13 residues. The DNA for the CDR3 is TGTGCCAGCAGCCAAGTTCGGTACAATGAGCAGTTCTTC. It yields the protein CASSQVRYNEQFF.

The chain joins TRBV6-1 to TRBJ1-3, with D possibly matching TRBD1 (6 bases). V was trimmed by 7 bases and J by 2 bases, leaving 6 bases between them. The CDR3 is made up of 12 amino acids. Germline V lookup: CDR1 MNHNS, CDR2 SASEGT. The CDR3 reads CASNRAGNTIYF. The CDR3 bases are TGTGCCAGCAACAGGGCTGGAAACACCATATATTTT.

V gene TRBV2 combines with J gene TRBJ2-5; D perhaps matches TRBD2 (6 bases). Trimming removed 6 bases from V and 2 bases from J, with 13 bases in between. This CDR3 spans 14 amino acids. Germline V gene data show CDR1 as SNHLY and CDR2 as FYNNEI. For the CDR3, the DNA is TGTGCCAGCAGCCGGGCGGGGCGTCAAGAGACCCAGTACTTC. Its translation is CASSRAGRQETQYF.

The chain uses TRBV6-1 and TRBJ2-1; 8 bases line up with TRBD1. The CDR3 runs 14 residues. Germline CDR1 is MNHNS and CDR2 is SASEGT. V shed 3 bases, J shed 6 bases, and the junction held 4 bases outside the gene matches. CDR3 DNA: TGTGCCAGCAGTGAGGGGACAGGCCTCAATGAGCAGTTCTTC. It is translated as CASSEGTGLNEQFF.

V and J are TRBV7-9 and TRBJ2-7; D gene uncertain. Trimming took off 5 bases at V and 3 bases at J, with 8 bases between the two ends. The CDR3 length is 12 residues. CDR1 and CDR2 from the germline V gene are SEHNR and FQNEAQ (reference sequence). CDR3 nucleotide sequence: TGTGCCAGCAGCCCTATGATCTACGAGCAGTACTTC. This gives the protein CASSPMIYEQYF.

The genes are TRBV4-2 and TRBJ2-7; 11 bases are a match to TRBD2. This CDR3 comprises 15 residues. CDR1 is LGHNA, CDR2 YNFKEQ, per germline. V dropped 6 bases and J dropped 4; count of bases not matched to a gene: 8. The chain's CDR3 is CASSRLAGGPYEQYF. The CDR3 DNA reads as TGTGCCAGCAGTCGTTTAGCGGGAGGGCCGTACGAGCAGTACTTC.

CDR3 DNA sequence: TGCAGCGTTGGGTCCGGGGGATCCTACGAGCAGTACTTC. Amino acid sequence: CSVGSGGSYEQYF. V gene TRBV29-1 combines with J gene TRBJ2-7; D perhaps matches TRBD2 (6 bases). The CDR3 length is 13 residues. Germline CDR1 reads SQVTM; CDR2 reads ANQGSEA. Trimming left V 4 bases short and J 1 base short, with 11 bases between.

The chain combines TRBV13 with TRBJ1-1, with TRBD1 as a possible D gene (6 bases). Trimming cost V 5 bases and J 5 bases, with 21 bases left between them. The CDR3 is made up of 16 amino acids. From germline, CDR1 is PRHDT and CDR2 FYEKMQ (reference sequence). The CDR3: CASSAQGRLLGTEAFF. CDR3 in DNA: TGTGCCAGCAGCGCACAGGGACGACTACTCGGGACTGAAGCTTTCTTT.